This T cell receptor beta chain was found in a study of blood T cell repertoires in COVID-19. Overall study: The origin of the acute and convalescent COVID-19 samples was the United States, Italy and Spain. Sources were T cells, B-cell-depleted T cells, or PBMCs; the material itself was cDNA or gDNA.

The method was immunoSEQ multiplex PCR; TCRdb's version includes in-frame clones alone and lacks a portion of them. This sample carries fewer than 700,000 clones, roughly 89% of them seen once, and the ten largest clones take under 8.5%. Germline CDR1 and CDR2: GTSNPN and SVGIG (reference sequence). The germline V and J ends were trimmed by 3 bases and 3 bases, with 11 bases remaining between them. The CDR3 sequence is 13 residues long. The receptor was isolated from a woman in her fifties or sixties with COVID-19, enrolled during active disease. The sequenced material came from peripheral blood. J is TRBJ1-1 and V is TRBV30; perhaps TRBD1 as D (5 bases). The CDR3 here is CAWSADSYTEAFF. Written as DNA, the CDR3 is TGTGCCTGGAGCGCCGACAGTTACACTGAAGCTTTCTTT.